This passage covers 14 T cell receptor beta chains from one sample sequenced in a study of T cell changes during pregnancy in multiple sclerosis. Data came from immunoSEQ multiplex PCR; TCRdb stores just in-frame clones and leaves some out. The sample lists 40,000 to 55,000 clones, about 92% occurring once. The starting material was CD4+ T cells from peripheral blood mononuclear cells, obtained in the third trimester of pregnancy. These receptors came from a female donor with multiple sclerosis, enrolled in a pregnancy study.

This chain joins TRBV2 and TRBJ2-2, with D perhaps TRBD1 (6 bases). Trimming stripped 4 bases from V and 0 bases from J, with 6 bases between. Germline V CDR1 and CDR2: SNHLY, FYNNEI. The CDR3 totals 14 residues. In DNA form, the CDR3 reads TGTGCCAGCAGTGGACAGGCGAACACCGGGGAGCTGTTTTTT. Encoded protein: CASSGQANTGELFF.

CDR3 in DNA: TGTGCCAGCAGCTATCGACCCAGGGGAGCAAGCAATCAGCCCCAGCATTTT. Translated: CASSYRPRGASNQPQHF. The chain recombines TRBV5-5 with TRBJ1-5, with D possibly being TRBD1 (6 bases). Trimming left V 3 bases short and J 1 base short, with 17 bases between. CDR1 is SGHKS and CDR2 is YYEKEE in the germline V gene (reference sequence). CDR3 length equals 17 residues. The full variable domain, completed using reference TRBV5-5 and TRBJ1-5, is DAGVTQSPTHLIKTRGQQVTLRCSPISGHKSVSWYQQVLGQGPQFIFQYYEKEERGRGNFPDRFSARQFPNYSSELNVNALLLGDSALYLCASSYRPRGASNQPQHFGDGTRLSIL.

The J gene is TRBJ2-1, the V gene TRBV7-6; the match to TRBD1 covers 7 bases. Germline V gene lookup returns CDR1 SGHVS and CDR2 FNYEAQ. The CDR3 is 14 residues long. V was clipped by 6 bases and J by 5 bases; unmatched bases: 7. The CDR3 DNA reads TGTGCCAGCAGGAAAGGGACAGACAACAATGAGCAGTTCTTC. Amino acids: CASRKGTDNNEQFF. The variable domain in full, completed from reference TRBV7-6 and TRBJ2-1, reads GAGVSQSPRYKVTKRGQDVALRCDPISGHVSLYWYRQALGQGPEFLTYFNYEAQQDKSGLPNDRFSAERPEGSISTLTIQRTEQRDSAMYRCASRKGTDNNEQFFGPGTRLTVL.

This clone is termed medium-sized. The V call is TRBV7-3, the J call TRBJ1-1, with D possibly matching TRBD1 (6 bases). This CDR3 region has 15 residues. CDR1 is SGHTA and CDR2 is FQGTGA in the germline V gene. Trimming removed 5 bases from V and 5 bases from J, with 18 bases in between. The DNA of the CDR3 is TGTGCCAGCAGCAAGACAGGCGGGCCGGGAACTGAAGCTTTCTTT. It is translated as CASSKTGGPGTEAFF. Complete variable domain (other parts from reference TRBV7-3 and TRBJ1-1): GAGVSQTPSNKVTEKGKYVELRCDPISGHTALYWYRQSLGQGPEFLIYFQGTGAADDSGLPNDRFFAVRPEGSVSTLKIQRTERGDSAVYLCASSKTGGPGTEAFFGQGTRLTVV.

The J gene is TRBJ1-2, the V gene TRBV5-1, with TRBD1 matching over 7 bases. The ends lost 4 bases at V and 4 bases at J; junction bases unmatched: 7. The germline V gene has CDR1 SGHRS and CDR2 YFSETQ. The CDR3 loop spans 14 amino acids. The CDR3 protein is CASSPYTGVYGYTF. CDR3 nucleotide sequence: TGCGCCAGCAGCCCTTACACAGGGGTCTATGGCTACACCTTC.

The chain recombines TRBV6-1 with TRBJ1-2; perhaps TRBD1 as D (6 bases). CDR1 MNHNS and CDR2 SASEGT come from the germline V gene. The CDR3 spans 14 residues. V lost 6 bases, J lost 5 bases, and 16 bases lay in between. The CDR3: CASSEGHLSYGYTF. CDR3 nucleotide sequence: TGTGCCAGCAGCGAGGGACACTTGTCATATGGCTACACCTTC.

The rearrangement links TRBV7-2 to TRBJ1-6; a weak D match, TRBD1 (5 bases). The CDR3 runs to 15 residues. Trimming left V 5 bases short and J 7 bases short, with 15 bases between. Looked up from germline, CDR1 is SGHTA and CDR2 is FQGNSA. The CDR3 DNA is TGTGCCAGCAGCCGGGAGGGTGGGGCCAATTCACCCCTCCACTTT. Its protein is CASSREGGANSPLHF.

This chain joins TRBV6-6 and TRBJ2-1; a weak D match, TRBD1 (5 bases). Germline V lookup: CDR1 MNHNY, CDR2 SVGAGI (reference sequence). Trimming took off 2 bases at V and 6 bases at J, with 17 bases between the two ends. This CDR3 region has 16 residues. The CDR3 protein is CASSYPDTGDPNEQFF. The CDR3 DNA reads TGTGCCAGCAGTTACCCGGACACAGGCGACCCCAATGAGCAGTTCTTC.

The chain joins TRBV6-6 to TRBJ2-3; D may be TRBD1 (6 bases). The CDR3 loop spans 12 amino acids. Trimming pared 2 bases from V and 7 bases from J, leaving 7 bases between. CDR1 and CDR2 (germline): MNHNY, SVGAGI (reference sequence). The CDR3 region is CASSYTGNTQYF. The CDR3 DNA reads as TGTGCCAGCAGTTACACAGGGAATACGCAGTATTTT.

The chain couples TRBV30 to TRBJ1-2; the D gene is possibly TRBD1 (6 bases). CDR3 length equals 15 residues. V shed 0 bases and J shed 3 bases, with 14 bases lying between them. From germline, CDR1 is GTSNPN and CDR2 SVGIG (reference sequence). The CDR3 spells CAWSVAQGSHYGYTF. In DNA form, the CDR3 reads TGTGCCTGGAGTGTGGCCCAGGGGAGTCACTATGGCTACACCTTC.

The V and J genes are TRBV6-5 and TRBJ2-5, with 9 bases aligning to TRBD2. The CDR3 sequence is 13 residues long. J lost 9 bases, V lost 6 bases, and 8 bases had no gene match. The V gene's germline CDR1 is MNHEY and CDR2 SVGAGI. The DNA of the CDR3 is TGTGCCAGCAGGCAACCGGGACTAGCCGCCCAGTACTTC. Translated, it gives CASRQPGLAAQYF.

This chain links TRBV2 with TRBJ1-6; 7 bases fit TRBD1. The CDR3 totals 14 residues. Per germline, CDR1 SNHLY and CDR2 FYNNEI. Trimming at V came to 4 bases and at J to 10 bases, leaving 7 bases not matched to a gene. The CDR3 DNA sequence: TGTGCCAGCAGTGTGACAGGGAATACATCACCCCTCCACTTT. Encoded protein: CASSVTGNTSPLHF.

V is TRBV5-1 and J is TRBJ1-4; D is perhaps TRBD1 (5 bases). Germline V lookup: CDR1 SGHRS, CDR2 YFSETQ. The CDR3 runs to 15 residues. V gave up 0 bases and J gave up 7 bases, with 13 bases separating them. The CDR3 sequence is CASSLEGQGTEKLFF. Written as DNA, the CDR3 is TGCGCCAGCAGCTTGGAAGGCCAGGGAACTGAAAAACTGTTTTTT.

The chain joins TRBV7-9 to TRBJ1-6; D may be TRBD1 (5 bases). This CDR3 is 13 amino acids long. Between the trimmed V and J ends, which lost 4 bases and 11 bases, there was a span of 12 bases. Germline loops: CDR1 SEHNR, CDR2 FQNEAQ (reference sequence). The CDR3 loop is CASSSLGDPPLHF. CDR3 nucleotide sequence: TGTGCCAGCAGCTCGCTAGGGGATCCACCCCTCCACTTT.